The rows below give T cell receptor beta chains drawn from one sample of a study of identical twins. TCRdb reanalysed the 5' RACE reads using MiXCR and keeps one entry per CDR3 protein. Of 1.5 million to 2 million distinct CDR3 sequences listed, around a third are singletons. The source material was cord blood. The receptors shown here come from a newborn girl in good health. The CDR3 runs from the conserved cysteine through the conserved F or W. Each record gives: J gene, clone size, V gene, D gene, CDR3 protein, CDR3 DNA. D genes are given only for firm matches. The size entry is marked missing in some rows and otherwise reads once, few, many or a size class.

j_gene: TRBJ2-3
abundance: many
v_gene: TRBV10-3
d_gene: .
CDR3aa: CAISTGLAGTDTQYF
CDR3nt: TGTGCCATCAGTACGGGCTTAGCGGGCACAGATACGCAGTATTTT

j_gene: TRBJ2-1
abundance: few
v_gene: TRBV20-1
d_gene: TRBD2
CDR3aa: CSAPRTSGGPYNEQFF
CDR3nt: TGCAGTGCTCCCCGGACTAGCGGGGGCCCCTACAATGAGCAGTTCTTC

j_gene: TRBJ1-1
abundance: .
v_gene: TRBV13
d_gene: .
CDR3aa: CASSLGLTSPGAFF
CDR3nt: TGTGCCAGCAGCTTAGGGCTGACGAGCCCTGGAGCTTTCTTT

j_gene: TRBJ1-4
abundance: .
v_gene: TRBV20-1
d_gene: TRBD1
CDR3aa: CSARVSRTGKLFF
CDR3nt: TGCAGTGCTAGAGTTTCAAGGACAGGAAAACTGTTTTTT

j_gene: TRBJ1-1
abundance: once
v_gene: TRBV6-1
d_gene: .
CDR3aa: CASGGRGTTEAFF
CDR3nt: TGTGCCAGCGGGGGGAGGGGGACCACTGAAGCTTTCTTT

j_gene: TRBJ2-1
abundance: few
v_gene: TRBV5-1
d_gene: TRBD2
CDR3aa: CASSLEPSGDNEQFF
CDR3nt: TGCGCCAGCAGCTTGGAACCTAGCGGGGATAATGAGCAGTTCTTC

j_gene: TRBJ2-7
abundance: once
v_gene: TRBV13
d_gene: TRBD1
CDR3aa: CASTTGPTGAHEQYF
CDR3nt: TGTGCCAGCACCACAGGACCGACAGGGGCCCACGAGCAGTACTTC

j_gene: TRBJ2-7
abundance: many
v_gene: TRBV7-2
d_gene: TRBD2
CDR3aa: CASSSFEAGSNSYEQYF
CDR3nt: TGTGCCAGCAGCTCTTTTGAAGCGGGGTCCAACTCCTACGAGCAGTACTTC

j_gene: TRBJ2-7
abundance: .
v_gene: TRBV20-1
d_gene: TRBD1
CDR3aa: CSAGFGTGVEYKQYF
CDR3nt: TGCAGTGCTGGCTTCGGGACAGGCGTTGAGTATAAGCAGTACTTC

j_gene: TRBJ2-1
abundance: .
v_gene: TRBV3-1
d_gene: TRBD2
CDR3aa: CASSPWTSGRPYNEQFF
CDR3nt: TGTGCCAGCAGCCCCTGGACTAGCGGGAGACCCTACAATGAGCAGTTCTTC

j_gene: TRBJ1-1
abundance: .
v_gene: TRBV5-1
d_gene: .
CDR3aa: CASSPVAGASTEAFF
CDR3nt: TGCGCCAGCAGCCCTGTGGCAGGGGCCAGCACTGAAGCTTTCTTT

j_gene: TRBJ1-1
abundance: .
v_gene: TRBV3-1
d_gene: .
CDR3aa: CASSQGLLSNTEAFF
CDR3nt: TGTGCCAGCAGCCAGGGACTATTGTCGAACACTGAAGCTTTCTTT

j_gene: TRBJ2-7
abundance: .
v_gene: TRBV12-3/TRBV12-4
d_gene: .
CDR3aa: CASSLREGGTYYEQYF
CDR3nt: TGTGCCAGCAGTTTAAGGGAGGGGGGAACTTACTACGAGCAGTACTTC

j_gene: TRBJ1-1
abundance: few
v_gene: TRBV7-2
d_gene: TRBD1
CDR3aa: CASSSRDRGGAFF
CDR3nt: TGTGCCAGCAGCTCACGCGACAGGGGAGGGGCTTTCTTT

j_gene: TRBJ1-5
abundance: .
v_gene: TRBV6-1
d_gene: .
CDR3aa: CASSEHRVSNQPQHF
CDR3nt: TGTGCCAGCAGTGAACACAGGGTTAGCAATCAGCCCCAGCATTTT